Shown below are 14 T cell receptor beta chains from a single sample sequenced in a study of shared clonotypes between healthy human individuals. Using immunoSEQ multiplex PCR, the repertoire was profiled, and TCRdb retains in-frame clones only, with some absent. This sample yields approximately 500,000 clones, of which over 70% are seen a single time; approximately 12% belongs to the top ten. The sample was PBMCs. These receptors came from a woman between 35 and 50 years old in good health. Some clones in this sample may be carry-over from other donors' samples.

This clone was observed a single time. This likely stems from a read error, as it lies one base from a far larger clone. This rearrangement joins TRBV6-1 to TRBJ1-1; no definite D call. V lost 5 bases and J 11 bases, leaving 15 bases between the germline ends. The CDR3 length is 12 residues. Germline CDR1 reads MNHNS; CDR2 reads SASEGT. CDR3: CASSLPMGGAFF. The CDR3 nucleotides read TGTGCCAGCAGTCTCCCTATGGGAGGGGCTTTCTTT.

V usage is TRBV5-4 and J usage is TRBJ2-2; no clear D gene. CDR3 length: 13 residues. With 0 bases removed from V and 4 bases from J, the gap between germline ends came to 4 bases. Germline CDR1 and CDR2: SGHNT and YYREEE (reference sequence). CDR3 protein: CASSLVSTGELFF. The CDR3 DNA is TGTGCCAGCAGCTTGGTGTCCACCGGGGAGCTGTTTTTT.

This clone has a single count. It differs at one base from a far larger clone, so likely a read error. The sample has other DNA sequences that encode this CDR3 too. The V and J genes are TRBV30 and TRBJ1-5; 8 nucleotides line up with TRBD1. The CDR3 contains 15 residues. Germline V CDR1 and CDR2: GTSNPN, SVGIG (reference sequence). The CDR3 reads CAWSVGAGGGQPQHF. The CDR3 region has the DNA TGTGCTTGGAGTGTCGGGGCAGGGGGCGGTCAGCCCCAGCATTTT. The full variable domain, completed using reference TRBV30 and TRBJ1-5, is SQTIHQWPATLVQPVGSPLSLECTVEGTSNPNLYWYRQAAGRGLQLLFYSVGIGQISSEVPQNLSASRPQDRQFILSSKKLLLSDSGFYLCAWSVGAGGGQPQHFGDGTRLSIL.

This sequence joins TRBV5-4 and TRBJ2-6, with D unresolved. Trimming took 4 bases from V and 0 from J, leaving 11 bases between them. The CDR3 has 16 residues. Germline V CDR1 and CDR2: SGHNT, YYREEE (reference sequence). The CDR3: CASSADLNSGANVLTF. The CDR3, as DNA: TGTGCCAGCAGCGCAGACCTCAACTCTGGGGCCAACGTCCTGACTTTC.

The CDR3, as DNA: TGTGCCAGCAGCTCCCGGACTAGCGGGAGTGGAGAGACCCAGTACTTC. Amino acids: CASSSRTSGSGETQYF. The chain employs TRBV5-4 and TRBJ2-5, with 13 bases that match TRBD2. This CDR3 has 16 residues. J lost 4 bases, V lost 3 bases, and 6 bases had no gene match. CDR1 and CDR2 (germline): SGHNT, YYREEE (reference sequence).

The chain combines TRBV30 with TRBJ2-2, with TRBD1 as a possible D gene (6 bases). Trimming stripped 0 bases from V and 0 bases from J, with 8 bases between. Germline CDR1 reads GTSNPN; CDR2 reads SVGIG (reference sequence). This CDR3 region has 15 residues. In DNA, the CDR3 is TGTGCCTGGAGTGTGGGGGCCCCGAACACCGGGGAGCTGTTTTTT. Encoded protein: CAWSVGAPNTGELFF.

On this clone itself: This likely stems from a read error, as it lies one base from a far larger clone. Other DNA sequences within the sample encode an identical CDR3. This sequence joins TRBV7-9 and TRBJ2-2; D call uncertain. The CDR3 consists of 14 residues. Germline lookup yields CDR1 SEHNR and CDR2 FQNEAQ (reference sequence). V dropped 7 bases and J dropped 2 bases, with 11 bases sitting between them. For the CDR3, the DNA is TGTGCCAGCACCCCCATGGCTAACACCGGGGAGCTGTTTTTT. Protein: CASTPMANTGELFF.

The chain uses TRBV7-9 and TRBJ2-7, with D possibly matching TRBD2 (5 bases). V gave up 5 bases and J gave up 3 bases, with 11 bases separating them. The CDR3 has 13 amino acids. CDR1 SEHNR and CDR2 FQNEAQ come from the germline V gene (reference sequence). This CDR3 is CASSRTDYYEQYF. CDR3 nucleotides: TGTGCCAGCAGCCGGACTGACTACTACGAGCAGTACTTC. The full variable domain, completed using reference TRBV7-9 and TRBJ2-7, is DTGVSQNPRHKITKRGQNVTFRCDPISEHNRLYWYRQTLGQGPEFLTYFQNEAQLEKSRLLSDRFSAERPKGSFSTLEIQRTEQGDSAMYLCASSRTDYYEQYFGPGTRLTVT.

The CDR3 DNA follows: TGCAGCGTTGGAGTAGACCAAGAGACCCAGTACTTC. It specifies CSVGVDQETQYF. The chain uses TRBV29-1 and TRBJ2-5; D is unresolved. CDR1 is SQVTM, CDR2 ANQGSEA, per germline. The CDR3 contains 12 residues. V lost 4 bases and J 0 bases, leaving 6 bases between the germline ends.

A remark on this clone: A single base is all that separates this from a far larger clone, so a read error is likely. V usage is TRBV4-2 and J usage is TRBJ1-2; D is possibly TRBD1 (6 bases). CDR3 length: 18 amino acids. Germline CDR1 LGHNA, CDR2 YNFKEQ. The V end lost 1 base, the J end lost 7 bases, and 25 bases lay between the germline ends. CDR3: CASSQVVGLWGQGSGYTF. The CDR3 region has the DNA TGTGCCAGCAGCCAAGTTGTAGGCTTGTGGGGGCAGGGGAGTGGCTACACCTTC.

Points on this clone: A far larger clone is just one base off, so this is likely a read error. The rearrangement joins TRBV5-1 to TRBJ1-2, with D hard to call. This CDR3 region has 14 residues. Germline assignment: CDR1 SGHRS and CDR2 YFSETQ. The CDR3, as DNA: TGCACCAGCAGCTTGACGGCGGAAAGCTATGGCTACACCTTC. This codes for CTSSLTAESYGYTF.

The V call is TRBV19, the J call TRBJ2-2; 9 nucleotides agree with TRBD2. The V gene end was trimmed by 6 bases and the J gene end by 4 bases; junction bases not matched to a gene: 3. Germline assignment: CDR1 LNHDA and CDR2 SQIVND (reference sequence). CDR3 size: 14 residues. The CDR3 region has the DNA TGTGCCAGTAGCAGGCGGGAGGGCACCGGGGAGCTGTTTTTT. Translating gives CASSRREGTGELFF.

The V and J genes are TRBV11-2 and TRBJ2-2, with TRBD2 matching over 8 bases. This CDR3 spans 15 amino acids. Germline V CDR1 and CDR2: SGHAT, FQNNGV. J gave up 0 bases and V 3 bases, and 0 bases lay outside the gene matches. The CDR3: CASSFSGANTGELFF. CDR3 nucleotide sequence: TGTGCCAGCAGCTTTAGCGGGGCGAACACCGGGGAGCTGTTTTTT.

Worth noting for this clone: One base separates it from a far larger clone, so it is likely a read error. This chain connects TRBV29-1 to TRBJ1-2; 7 nucleotides agree with TRBD1. Germline lookup yields CDR1 SQVTM and CDR2 ANQGSEA. This CDR3 has 14 amino acids. This chain's CDR3 is CGVPEEDRSYGYTF. The DNA of the CDR3 is TGCGGCGTTCCAGAGGAGGACAGGTCCTATGGCTACACCTTC.